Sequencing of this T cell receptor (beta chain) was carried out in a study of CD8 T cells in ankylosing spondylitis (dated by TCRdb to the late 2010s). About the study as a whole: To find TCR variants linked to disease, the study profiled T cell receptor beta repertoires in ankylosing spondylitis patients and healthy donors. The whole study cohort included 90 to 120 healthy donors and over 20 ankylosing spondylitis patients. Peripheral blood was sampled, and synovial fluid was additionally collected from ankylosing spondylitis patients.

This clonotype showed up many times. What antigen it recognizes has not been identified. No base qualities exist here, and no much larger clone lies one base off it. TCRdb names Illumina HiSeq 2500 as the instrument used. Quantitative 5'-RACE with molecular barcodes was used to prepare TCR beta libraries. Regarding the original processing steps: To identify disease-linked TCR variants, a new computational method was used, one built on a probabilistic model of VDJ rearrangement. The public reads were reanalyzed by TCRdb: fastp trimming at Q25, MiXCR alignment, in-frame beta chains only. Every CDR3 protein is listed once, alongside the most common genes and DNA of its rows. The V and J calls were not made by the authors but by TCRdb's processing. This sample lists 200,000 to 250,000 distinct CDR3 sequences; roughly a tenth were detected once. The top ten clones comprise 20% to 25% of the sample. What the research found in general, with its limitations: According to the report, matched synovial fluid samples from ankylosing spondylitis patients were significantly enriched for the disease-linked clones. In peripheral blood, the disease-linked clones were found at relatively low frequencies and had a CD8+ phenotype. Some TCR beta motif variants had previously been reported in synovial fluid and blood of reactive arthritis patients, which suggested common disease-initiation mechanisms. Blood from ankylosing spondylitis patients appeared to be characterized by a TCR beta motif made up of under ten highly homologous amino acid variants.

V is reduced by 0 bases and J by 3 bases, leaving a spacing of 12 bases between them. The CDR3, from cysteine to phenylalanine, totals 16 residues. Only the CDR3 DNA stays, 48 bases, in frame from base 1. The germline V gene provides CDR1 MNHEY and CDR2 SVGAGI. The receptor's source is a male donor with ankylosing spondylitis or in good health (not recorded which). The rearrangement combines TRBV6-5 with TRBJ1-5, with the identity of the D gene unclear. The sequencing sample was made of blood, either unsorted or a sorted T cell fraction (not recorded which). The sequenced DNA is TGTGCCAGCAGTTACTCGGGCTTAGATCCCAATCAGCCCCAGCATTTT. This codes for CASSYSGLDPNQPQHF.